The 31 T cell receptor beta chains below come from one sample, sequenced in a study of early T cells in non-severe SARS-CoV-2 infection. A single record per CDR3 protein comes from TCRdb applying MiXCR to the 5' RACE reads. This table has approximately 28,000 distinct CDR3 sequences, roughly 4.6% appearing once. Sequences were obtained from whole blood. The receptors shown here come from an adult who was a healthcare worker with PCR-confirmed SARS-CoV-2 infection or an uninfected control (not recorded which).

The gene calls are TRBV11-3 and TRBJ2-1, with 9 positions matching TRBD2. The V segment lost 4 bases and the J segment 4 bases; nucleotides outside the gene matches: 8. CDR1 SGHNT and CDR2 YENEEA come from the germline V gene. The CDR3 extends over 16 amino acids. This CDR3 is CASSSRREGGYNEQFF. For the CDR3, the DNA is TGTGCCAGCAGCTCCCGGCGGGAGGGCGGGTACAATGAGCAGTTCTTC.

By its share, this clonotype is medium-sized. V is TRBV5-6 and J is TRBJ1-6, with 8 bases matching TRBD1. The CDR3 totals 14 residues. The V segment lost 0 bases and the J segment 9 bases; nucleotides outside the gene matches: 2. Germline CDR1 is SGHDT and CDR2 is YYEEEE. In nucleotides, the CDR3 is TGTGCCAGCAGCTTGGAACAGGGGGGTTCACCCCTCCACTTT. Translation: CASSLEQGGSPLHF.

At least ten counts were recorded for this clonotype. The V and J genes are TRBV7-6 and TRBJ2-6, with D perhaps matching TRBD1 (6 bases). V gave up 5 bases and J gave up 0 bases, with 20 bases separating them. The CDR3 has 19 amino acids. CDR1 is SGHVS, CDR2 FNYEAQ, per germline. CDR3 amino acids: CASSGSFGQLSSGANVLTF. CDR3 DNA: TGTGCCAGCAGCGGGTCGTTTGGACAGCTGAGCTCTGGGGCCAACGTCCTGACTTTC.

The chain has TRBV18 and TRBJ2-7; perhaps TRBD1 as D (6 bases). V was pared by 3 bases and J by 2 bases, with 8 bases between. CDR3 size: 13 residues. Germline CDR1 and CDR2: KGHSH and LQKENI. Here the CDR3 reads CASSPDSAYEQYF. CDR3 in DNA: TGTGCCAGCTCACCGGACAGCGCCTACGAGCAGTACTTC.

This clonotype was picked up many times. V and J are TRBV7-9 and TRBJ1-2; D is unresolved. The CDR3 consists of 14 residues. Germline assignment: CDR1 SEHNR and CDR2 FQNEAQ (reference sequence). Trimming took 1 base from V and 6 from J, leaving 12 bases between them. This CDR3 is CASSLERQVDGYTF. The CDR3 bases are TGTGCCAGCAGCTTAGAGCGGCAGGTCGATGGCTACACCTTC. Complete variable domain (other parts from reference TRBV7-9 and TRBJ1-2): DTGVSQNPRHKITKRGQNVTFRCDPISEHNRLYWYRQTLGQGPEFLTYFQNEAQLEKSRLLSDRFSAERPKGSFSTLEIQRTEQGDSAMYLCASSLERQVDGYTFGSGTRLTVV.

This clonotype was detected many times. The chain uses TRBV5-1 and TRBJ1-2, with no clear D. CDR3 length: 12 residues. Trimming removed 7 bases at V and 3 bases at J, with 10 bases between. The germline V gene encodes CDR1 SGHRS and CDR2 YFSETQ. The DNA for the CDR3 is TGCGCCAGCGCTGGGTCTGACTATGGCTACACCTTC. It translates to CASAGSDYGYTF.

V gene TRBV27 combines with J gene TRBJ1-1; TRBD1 agrees at 10 bases. CDR3 size: 15 residues. The trim removed 8 bases at V and 5 bases at J, leaving 11 bases unmatched. CDR1 MNHEY and CDR2 SMNVEV come from the germline V gene (reference sequence). As DNA, the CDR3 is TGTGCCAGCCTCCGCCGGGACAGGGGTTGGACTGAAGCTTTCTTT. Amino acid sequence: CASLRRDRGWTEAFF.

The chain carries TRBV6-2 or TRBV6-3 and TRBJ2-3, with 8 positions matching TRBD2. The CDR3 loop spans 14 amino acids. The V and J ends lost 7 bases and 6 bases, in that order; junction bases with no gene match: 9. Looked up from germline, CDR1 is MNHEY and CDR2 is SVGEGT. The CDR3 nucleotides read TGTGCCAGCACGCTGGCGGGGGGCCCGGATACGCAGTATTTT. It specifies CASTLAGGPDTQYF.

There are a few counts of this clonotype. The V and J genes are TRBV6-1 and TRBJ2-5, with D unresolved. The V and J ends lost 3 bases and 2 bases respectively, with 13 bases between them. CDR3 length equals 15 residues. Germline V gene sequence: CDR1 MNHNS, CDR2 SASEGT. CDR3 in amino acids: CASSEAQRPQETQYF. The DNA for the CDR3 is TGTGCCAGCAGTGAGGCGCAACGGCCTCAAGAGACCCAGTACTTC.

This sequence joins TRBV13 and TRBJ2-7; D gene ambiguous. The germline V gene encodes CDR1 PRHDT and CDR2 FYEKMQ (reference sequence). The CDR3 sequence is 16 residues long. Trimming stripped 5 bases from V and 5 bases from J, with 22 bases between. The CDR3 DNA reads TGTGCCAGCAGCCTATCCCTACTATCTCGAAAAGACGAGCAGTACTTC. This encodes CASSLSLLSRKDEQYF. Supplemented by reference TRBV13 and TRBJ2-7, the full variable domain reads AAGVIQSPRHLIKEKRETATLKCYPIPRHDTVYWYQQGPGQDPQFLISFYEKMQSDKGSIPDRFSAQQFSDYHSELNMSSLELGDSALYFCASSLSLLSRKDEQYFGPGTRLTVT.

The sample holds many counts of this clonotype. The chain recombines TRBV29-1 with TRBJ2-1; D is uncertain. In germline, CDR1 is SQVTM, CDR2 ANQGSEA. V dropped 7 bases and J dropped 4 bases, with 11 bases sitting between them. The CDR3 has 12 amino acids. The CDR3 reads CSAGIGYNEQFF. The CDR3 DNA reads as TGCAGCGCCGGTATAGGGTACAATGAGCAGTTCTTC.

This clonotype has only a few counts. The chain couples TRBV10-3 to TRBJ1-4; 8 bases align to TRBD1. The germline V gene has CDR1 ENHRY and CDR2 SYGVKD. CDR3 size: 15 residues. V lost 3 bases to trimming and J lost 8 bases; unmatched junction nucleotides: 8. The CDR3 protein is CAISDGQGGGEKLFF. The CDR3 DNA is TGTGCCATCAGTGATGGACAGGGAGGCGGAGAAAAACTGTTTTTT.

At least ten counts were recorded for this clonotype. The rearrangement uses TRBV11-2 and TRBJ2-6; D is possibly TRBD1 or TRBD2 (5 bases each). CDR3 size: 16 residues. Germline values: CDR1 SGHAT, CDR2 FQNNGV. V lost 8 bases and J 1 base, leaving 15 bases between the germline ends. Here the CDR3 reads CASPSGQESGANVLTF. In DNA form, the CDR3 reads TGTGCCAGCCCCTCGGGGCAGGAATCTGGGGCCAACGTCCTGACTTTC.

This clonotype is medium-sized (0.01 to 0.1%) by share. The chain couples TRBV27 to TRBJ2-4; 7 bases fit TRBD2. Germline assignment: CDR1 MNHEY and CDR2 SMNVEV (reference sequence). This CDR3 spans 15 amino acids. The J segment lost 5 bases and the V segment lost 6 bases, leaving 10 bases of the junction unmatched. The DNA of the CDR3 is TGTGCCAGCAGGGGGGGGAGGGCCGGCGAAAACATTCAGTACTTC. Translation gives CASRGGRAGENIQYF.

In its sample, this clonotype was seen once. The rearrangement uses TRBV6-2 or TRBV6-3 and TRBJ2-5; D is tentatively TRBD1 or TRBD2 (6 bases each). Germline V gives CDR1 MNHEY, CDR2 SVGEGT. V shed 2 bases and J shed 4 bases, with 11 bases lying between them. The CDR3 extends over 14 amino acids. As DNA, the CDR3 is TGTGCCAGCAGTTACCTTGGGGGGCCAGAGACCCAGTACTTC. Amino acids: CASSYLGGPETQYF.

The chain joins TRBV7-2 to TRBJ2-1; D remains ambiguous. The CDR3 spans 11 residues. V was shortened by 2 bases and J by 9 bases, with 5 bases between the two germline ends. CDR1 is SGHTA, CDR2 FQGNSA, per germline. The CDR3: CASSLWVEQFF. CDR3 DNA: TGTGCCAGCAGCTTATGGGTTGAGCAGTTCTTC.

This clonotype was detected many times. The V gene is TRBV10-2, the J gene TRBJ2-1; D unclear. With 11 bases removed from V and 5 bases from J, the gap between germline ends came to 10 bases. Looked up from germline, CDR1 is WSHSY and CDR2 is SAAADI. This CDR3 region has 11 residues. For the CDR3, the DNA is TGCGCCTGCACGCGCAACAATGAGCAGTTCTTC. Residues: CACTRNNEQFF.

In its sample, this clonotype was seen many times. The chain uses TRBV5-1 and TRBJ2-3; the D gene is possibly TRBD1 (6 bases). V dropped 4 bases and J dropped 0 bases, with 12 bases sitting between them. The CDR3 is 15 amino acids. Looked up from germline, CDR1 is SGHRS and CDR2 is YFSETQ. This CDR3 reads CASSQRDTSTDTQYF. The CDR3 DNA sequence: TGCGCCAGCAGCCAGAGGGACACTAGCACAGATACGCAGTATTTT.

This clonotype has at least ten counts. V usage is TRBV12-3 or TRBV12-4 and J usage is TRBJ1-1, with D unclear. V was clipped by 3 bases and J by 3 bases, with 8 bases between them. This CDR3 comprises 13 residues. This CDR3 reads CASSLVMDTEAFF. CDR3 DNA sequence: TGTGCCAGCAGTTTGGTGATGGACACTGAAGCTTTCTTT.

The chain combines TRBV21-1 with TRBJ2-7; the D call TRBD1 from the table was never checked on the DNA. TRBV21-1 is a pseudogene. The CDR3 runs to 12 residues. CDR3 sequence: CASSGQGYEQYF. Written as DNA, the CDR3 is TGTGCCAGCAGCGGACAGGGCTACGAGCAGTACTTC.

V is TRBV5-1 and J is TRBJ1-4, with D perhaps TRBD1 (5 bases). Germline-derived CDR1 and CDR2 are SGHRS and YFSETQ. The length of the CDR3 is 13 residues. V lost 1 base to trimming and J lost 8 bases, with 9 bases between them. The CDR3 here is CASSLTWGEKLFF. The CDR3 DNA reads TGCGCCAGCAGCTTGACATGGGGGGAAAAACTGTTTTTT.

This clonotype came up many times. V gene TRBV2 combines with J gene TRBJ1-2; no definite D call. The germline gives CDR1 SNHLY, CDR2 FYNNEI. This CDR3 region has 14 residues. The V gene lost 3 bases and the J gene lost 2 bases, with 10 bases spanning the gap. The CDR3: CASSDGPANYGYTF. The CDR3 DNA follows: TGTGCCAGCAGTGATGGTCCAGCGAACTATGGCTACACCTTC. The full variable domain, its missing parts supplied by reference TRBV2 and TRBJ1-2, is EPEVTQTPSHQVTQMGQEVILRCVPISNHLYFYWYRQILGQKVEFLVSFYNNEISEKSEIFDDQFSVERPDGSNFTLKIRSTKLEDSAMYFCASSDGPANYGYTFGSGTRLTVV.

This clonotype has ten or more counts. The rearrangement joins TRBV24-1 to TRBJ2-3, with D possibly being TRBD2 (6 bases). Germline V gives CDR1 KGHDR, CDR2 SFDVKD. Trimming shortened V by 0 bases and J by 3 bases, and 15 bases separated the two germline ends. This CDR3 contains 17 residues. CDR3 loop: CATSDLHEGGGTDTQYF. CDR3 nucleotides: TGTGCCACCAGTGATTTGCACGAGGGAGGTGGGACAGATACGCAGTATTTT.

This clonotype was found many times. The chain is built from TRBV3-1 and TRBJ2-5, with 10 bases aligning to TRBD1. The V segment lost 5 bases and the J segment 2 bases; nucleotides outside the gene matches: 14. The CDR3 covers 18 residues. Germline V gene lookup returns CDR1 LGHDT and CDR2 YNNKEL (reference sequence). The CDR3 sequence: CASSYRDRGFGPQETQYF. CDR3 DNA: TGTGCCAGCAGCTACCGGGACAGGGGTTTCGGTCCACAAGAGACCCAGTACTTC.

This clonotype appeared many times. As DNA, the CDR3 is TGTGCCAGCAGCAAACCGGGACAGGGGAATGGAGCCAAAAACATTCAGTACTTC. This codes for CASSKPGQGNGAKNIQYF. The V gene is TRBV27, the J gene TRBJ2-4; TRBD1 aligns across 10 bases. V dropped 6 bases and J dropped 0; count of bases not matched to a gene: 11. Germline-derived CDR1 and CDR2 are MNHEY and SMNVEV (reference sequence). This CDR3 comprises 18 residues.

By proportion, this clonotype is medium-sized. The chain employs TRBV11-2 and TRBJ1-6; possible D gene TRBD1, 6 bases. The CDR3 sequence is 14 residues long. V was shortened by 3 bases and J by 4 bases, with 7 bases between the two germline ends. Germline lookup yields CDR1 SGHAT and CDR2 FQNNGV. The DNA of the CDR3 is TGTGCCAGCAGCTTTAGGGGGTATAATTCACCCCTCCACTTT. It is translated as CASSFRGYNSPLHF.

At least ten counts were recorded for this clonotype. V gene TRBV12-3 or TRBV12-4 combines with J gene TRBJ1-2; a possible D gene is TRBD1 (5 bases). The CDR3 totals 14 residues. Trimming removed 6 bases at V and 2 bases at J, with 13 bases between. CDR3 nucleotides: TGTGCCAGCAGCCCCTCGACAGTAAACTATGGCTACACCTTC. It codes for CASSPSTVNYGYTF.

The chain is built from TRBV5-1 and TRBJ2-7; D unresolved. This CDR3 contains 13 residues. The germline CDR1 and CDR2 sequences are SGHRS and YFSETQ. V dropped 2 bases and J dropped 6 bases, with 12 bases sitting between them. CDR3 loop: CASSLDVVGEQYF. The CDR3 bases are TGCGCCAGCAGCTTAGACGTGGTGGGCGAGCAGTACTTC.

This clonotype was counted at least ten times. The chain has TRBV29-1 and TRBJ2-3, with D unresolved. Trimming left V 1 base short and J 2 bases short, with 4 bases between. CDR3 length: 12 residues. In germline, CDR1 is SQVTM, CDR2 ANQGSEA. The CDR3 spells CSVEANTDTQYF. CDR3 in DNA: TGCAGCGTTGAAGCAAACACAGATACGCAGTATTTT.

To note about this clonotype: A single base separates this from a much larger clone, so it may be a read error. The chain links TRBV12-3 or TRBV12-4 to TRBJ1-1; no definite D call. The CDR3 consists of 15 residues. The CDR3 sequence: CASGLAPMAGTEAFF. The CDR3 DNA sequence: TGTGCCAGCGGTTTAGCTCCGATGGCGGGAACTGAAGCTTTCTTT.

In this sample, this clonotype turned up many times. The chain employs TRBV7-2 and TRBJ2-5; D is possibly TRBD2 (7 bases). CDR3 length equals 16 residues. Deletions cut 0 bases from V and 2 bases from J, with 13 bases between. Germline V gene sequence: CDR1 SGHTA, CDR2 FQGNSA. The CDR3 loop is CASSLARGRRQETQYF. In DNA, the CDR3 is TGTGCCAGCAGCTTAGCGCGGGGGCGGAGACAAGAGACCCAGTACTTC.